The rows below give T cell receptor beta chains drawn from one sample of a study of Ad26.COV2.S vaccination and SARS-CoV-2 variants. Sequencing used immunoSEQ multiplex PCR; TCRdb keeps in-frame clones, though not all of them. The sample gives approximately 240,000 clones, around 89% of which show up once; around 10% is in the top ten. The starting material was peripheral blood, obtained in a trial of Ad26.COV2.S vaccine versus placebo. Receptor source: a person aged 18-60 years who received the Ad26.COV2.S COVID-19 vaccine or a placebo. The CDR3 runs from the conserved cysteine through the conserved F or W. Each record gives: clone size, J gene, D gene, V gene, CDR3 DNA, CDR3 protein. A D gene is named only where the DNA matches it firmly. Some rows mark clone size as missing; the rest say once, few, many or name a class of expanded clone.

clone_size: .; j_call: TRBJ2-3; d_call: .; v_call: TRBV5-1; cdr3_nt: TGCGCCAGCAGCCCACCGTCAGATACGCAGTATTTT; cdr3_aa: CASSPPSDTQYF
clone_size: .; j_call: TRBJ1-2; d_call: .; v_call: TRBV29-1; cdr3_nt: TGCAGCGTTCCGGACACAACGGCTAACTATGGCTACACCTTC; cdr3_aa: CSVPDTTANYGYTF
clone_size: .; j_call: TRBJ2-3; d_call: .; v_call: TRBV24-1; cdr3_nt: TGTGCCACCAGTGACGACGCGGGACAGACCACAGATACGCAGTATTTT; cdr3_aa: CATSDDAGQTTDTQYF
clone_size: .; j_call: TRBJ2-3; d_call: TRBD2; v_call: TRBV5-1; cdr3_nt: TGCGCCAGCAGCTTGGCTAGCGGGGATACGCAGTATTTT; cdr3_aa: CASSLASGDTQYF
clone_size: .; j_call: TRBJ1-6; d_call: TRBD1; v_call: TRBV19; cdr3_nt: TGTGCCAGTAGTCTACAGGGGGCCTATAATTCACCCCTCCACTTT; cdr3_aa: CASSLQGAYNSPLHF
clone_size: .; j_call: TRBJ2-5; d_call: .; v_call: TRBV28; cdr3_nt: TGTGCCAGCAGTTCTAATGCAGGGGTCCTACAAGAGACCCAGTACTTC; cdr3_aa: CASSSNAGVLQETQYF
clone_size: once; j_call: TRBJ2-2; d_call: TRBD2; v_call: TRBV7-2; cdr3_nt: TGTGCCAGCAGCGCTCGACTAGCGGGGGGCGCGAACACCGGGGAGCTGTTTTTT; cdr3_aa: CASSARLAGGANTGELFF
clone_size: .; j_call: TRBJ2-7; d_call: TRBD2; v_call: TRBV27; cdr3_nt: TGTGCCAGCAGTTTAGGGGCTAGCGGGGCCTACGAGCAGTACTTC; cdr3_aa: CASSLGASGAYEQYF
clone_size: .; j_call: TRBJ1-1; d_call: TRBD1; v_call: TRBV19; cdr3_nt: TGTGCCACGGGACAGGGGCAGGTGACTGAAGCTTTCTTT; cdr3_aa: CATGQGQVTEAFF
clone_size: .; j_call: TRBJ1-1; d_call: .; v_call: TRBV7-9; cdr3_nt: TGTGCCAGCAGCGACGTGGGGGACACTGAAGCTTTCTTT; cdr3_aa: CASSDVGDTEAFF
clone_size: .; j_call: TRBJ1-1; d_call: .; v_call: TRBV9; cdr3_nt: TGTGCCAGCATCGGTCGGGAGACTGAAGCTTTCTTT; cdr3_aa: CASIGRETEAFF
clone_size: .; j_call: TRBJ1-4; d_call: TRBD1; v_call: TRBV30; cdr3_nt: TGTGCCTGGGCGCTTACAGGGGGCTCCGGAAAACTGTTTTTT; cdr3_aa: CAWALTGGSGKLFF
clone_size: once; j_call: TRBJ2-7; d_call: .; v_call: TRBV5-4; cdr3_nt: TGTGCCAGCAGCTTGGAGGGCCTCTCCTACGAGCAGTACTTC; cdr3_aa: CASSLEGLSYEQYF
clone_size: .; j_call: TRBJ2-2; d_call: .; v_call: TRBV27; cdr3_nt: TGTGCCAGCAGTCCGCAGGGGTACACCGGGGAGCTGTTTTTT; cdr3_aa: CASSPQGYTGELFF
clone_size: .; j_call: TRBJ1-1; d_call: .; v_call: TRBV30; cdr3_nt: TGTGCCTGGAGCCAGGGGTTGGGTGAAGCTTTCTTT; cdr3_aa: CAWSQGLGEAFF
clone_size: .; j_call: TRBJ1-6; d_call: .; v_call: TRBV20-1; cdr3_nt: TGCAGTGCTAGTTCCCTTTGGGCGAATTCACCCCTCCACTTT; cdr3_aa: CSASSLWANSPLHF
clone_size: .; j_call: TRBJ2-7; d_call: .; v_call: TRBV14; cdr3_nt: TGTGCCAGCAGCTTGGGACTTCACGCCTACGAGCAGTACTTC; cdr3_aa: CASSLGLHAYEQYF
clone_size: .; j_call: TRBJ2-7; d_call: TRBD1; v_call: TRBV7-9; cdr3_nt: TGTGCCAGCAGCAAGGGGGCGGACCGCTCCTACGAGCAGTACTTC; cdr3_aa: CASSKGADRSYEQYF
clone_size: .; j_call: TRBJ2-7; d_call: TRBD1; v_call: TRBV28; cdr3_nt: TGTGCCAGCAGTTTAGACCGGGACAGGGGTTACGAGCAGTACTTC; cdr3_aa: CASSLDRDRGYEQYF
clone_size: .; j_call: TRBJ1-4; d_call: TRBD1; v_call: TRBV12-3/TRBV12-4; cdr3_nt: TGTGCCAGCACAGGGGGGGGTGGTGAAAAACTGTTTTTT; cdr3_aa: CASTGGGGEKLFF
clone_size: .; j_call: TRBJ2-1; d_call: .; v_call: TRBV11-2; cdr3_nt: TGTGCCAGCAGCCCCCGGGAGGAGCAGTTCTTC; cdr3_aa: CASSPREEQFF
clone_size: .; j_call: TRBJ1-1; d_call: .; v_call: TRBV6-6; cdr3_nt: TGTGCCAGCAGTTACTCTTCGGGGGGAGGAAACACTGAAGCTTTCTTT; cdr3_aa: CASSYSSGGGNTEAFF
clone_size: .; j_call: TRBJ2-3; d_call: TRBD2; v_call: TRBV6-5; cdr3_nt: TGTGCCAGCATCCCCCGGGCTAGCGGAACAGATACGCAGTATTTT; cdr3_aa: CASIPRASGTDTQYF
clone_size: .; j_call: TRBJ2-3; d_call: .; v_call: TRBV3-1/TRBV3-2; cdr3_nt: TGTGCCAGCAGCCGGGACACCACCACAGATACGCAGTATTTT; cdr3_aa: CASSRDTTTDTQYF
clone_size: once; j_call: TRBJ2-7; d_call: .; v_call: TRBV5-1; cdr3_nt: TGCGCCAGCAGCTTGGGTCCGGCGGACTCCTACGAGCAGTACTTC; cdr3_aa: CASSLGPADSYEQYF
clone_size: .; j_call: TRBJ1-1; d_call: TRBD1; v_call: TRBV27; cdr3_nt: TGTGCCAGCAGTTCTCCGGGACAGGGGGCTGAGAACACTGAAGCTTTCTTT; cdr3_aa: CASSSPGQGAENTEAFF
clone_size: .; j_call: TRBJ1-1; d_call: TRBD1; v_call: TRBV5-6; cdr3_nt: TGTGCCAGCAGCTTTCCTGGGACAGACTTAAACACTGAAGCTTTCTTT; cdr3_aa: CASSFPGTDLNTEAFF
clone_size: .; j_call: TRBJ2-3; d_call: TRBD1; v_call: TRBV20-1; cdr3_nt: TGCAGTGCTAGTTACGGGACAGAAAACACAGATACGCAGTATTTT; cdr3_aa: CSASYGTENTDTQYF
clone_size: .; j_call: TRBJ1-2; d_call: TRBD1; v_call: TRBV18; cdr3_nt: TGTGCCAGCTCACCAGAGAGGGGGCATGTAGGGGACTATGGCTACACCTTC; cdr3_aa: CASSPERGHVGDYGYTF
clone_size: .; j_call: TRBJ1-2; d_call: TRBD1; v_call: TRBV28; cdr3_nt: TGTGCCAGCAGTTTATTAAGGGGCCAGACAGGGTCCGACTTTGGCTACACCTTC; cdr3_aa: CASSLLRGQTGSDFGYTF
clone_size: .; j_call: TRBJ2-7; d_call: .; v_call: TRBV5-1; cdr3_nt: TGCGCCAGCAGCCCCGAAGGGGGGCGCTCAGGCGAGCAGTACTTC; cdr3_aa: CASSPEGGRSGEQYF
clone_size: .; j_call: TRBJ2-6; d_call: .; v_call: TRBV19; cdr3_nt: TGTGCCAGTAGTATCATCCTGGGCCTGGCGAAGGCCTCTGGGGCCAACGTCCTGACTTTC; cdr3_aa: CASSIILGLAKASGANVLTF
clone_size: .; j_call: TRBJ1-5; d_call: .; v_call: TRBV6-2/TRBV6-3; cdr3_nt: TGTGCCAGCAGTTCCGACTCCTCACAGCCCCAGCATTTT; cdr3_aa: CASSSDSSQPQHF
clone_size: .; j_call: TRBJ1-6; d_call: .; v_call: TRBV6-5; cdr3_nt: TGTGCCACCGCAGAAGATACCTATAATTCACCCCTCCACTTT; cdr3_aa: CATAEDTYNSPLHF
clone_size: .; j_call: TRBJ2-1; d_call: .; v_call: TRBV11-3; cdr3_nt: TGTGCCAGCAGCTTAGGGTGGGTCAATGAGCAGTTCTTC; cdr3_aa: CASSLGWVNEQFF
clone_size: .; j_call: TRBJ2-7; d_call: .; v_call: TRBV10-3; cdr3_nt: TGTGCCATCAGTGGGGCCTACGAGCAGTACTTC; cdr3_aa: CAISGAYEQYF
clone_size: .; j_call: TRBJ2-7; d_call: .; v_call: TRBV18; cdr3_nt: TGTGCCAGCTCACCAATAGTAGACTACGAGCAGTACTTC; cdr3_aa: CASSPIVDYEQYF
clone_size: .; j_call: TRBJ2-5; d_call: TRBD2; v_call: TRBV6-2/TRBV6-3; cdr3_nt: TGTGCCAGCAGTTACTCTGGAGGAGCGGGAGTAGAGACCCAGTACTTC; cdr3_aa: CASSYSGGAGVETQYF
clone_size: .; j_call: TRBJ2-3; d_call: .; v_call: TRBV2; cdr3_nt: TGTGCCAGCTCTCAGAAAACTAGCACAGATACGCAGTATTTT; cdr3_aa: CASSQKTSTDTQYF
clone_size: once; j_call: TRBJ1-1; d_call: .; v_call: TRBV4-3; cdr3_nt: TGCGCCAGCAGCCCTAATCAGGGGAACACTGAAGCTTTCTTT; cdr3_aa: CASSPNQGNTEAFF
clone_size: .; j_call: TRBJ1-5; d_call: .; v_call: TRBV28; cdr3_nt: TGTGCCAGCAGTCCCAACAATCAGCCCCAGCATTTT; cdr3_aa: CASSPNNQPQHF
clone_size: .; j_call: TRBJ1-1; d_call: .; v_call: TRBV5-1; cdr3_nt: TGCGCCAGCAGCTTGGACAGCATGAACACTGAAGCTTTCTTT; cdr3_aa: CASSLDSMNTEAFF
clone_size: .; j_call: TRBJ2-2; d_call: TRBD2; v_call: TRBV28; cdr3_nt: TGTGCCAGCAGTTTGTTACTAGCGGGAGGTTACACCGGGGAGCTGTTTTTT; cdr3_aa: CASSLLLAGGYTGELFF
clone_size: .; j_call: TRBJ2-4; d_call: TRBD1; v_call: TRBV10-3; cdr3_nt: TGTGCCACCAGGGGGATAATTCACAAAAACATTCAGTACTTC; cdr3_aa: CATRGIIHKNIQYF
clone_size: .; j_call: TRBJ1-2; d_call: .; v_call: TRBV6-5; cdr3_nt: TGTGCCAGCAGATCCCATGACAGCGTCTCCCTCCACACCTTC; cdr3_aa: CASRSHDSVSLHTF
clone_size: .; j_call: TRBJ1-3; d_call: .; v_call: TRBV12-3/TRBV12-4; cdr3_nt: TGTGCCAGCAGTTTGGACTCTGGAAACACCATATATTTT; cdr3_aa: CASSLDSGNTIYF
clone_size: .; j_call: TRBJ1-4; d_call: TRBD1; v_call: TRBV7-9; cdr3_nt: TGTGCCAGCGGTCGACAGGGGGGGGGTGAAAAACTGTTTTTT; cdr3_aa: CASGRQGGGEKLFF
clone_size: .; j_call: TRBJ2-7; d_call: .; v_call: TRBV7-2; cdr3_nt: TGTGCCAGCAGCTTCGGAAGGGGTCCGATCGAGCAGTACTTC; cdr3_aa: CASSFGRGPIEQYF
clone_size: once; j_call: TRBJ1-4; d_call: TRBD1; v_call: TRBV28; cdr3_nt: TGTGCCAGCAGTCCTTACAGGGGGCAGGAAAAACTGTTTTTT; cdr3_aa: CASSPYRGQEKLFF
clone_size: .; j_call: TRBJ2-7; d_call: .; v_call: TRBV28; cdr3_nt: TGTGCCAGCAGTTCCGCCGGACAGCAGTCCTACGAGCAGTACTTC; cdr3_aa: CASSSAGQQSYEQYF
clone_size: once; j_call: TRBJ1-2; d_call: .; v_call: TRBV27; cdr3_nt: TGTGCCAGCAGTTTTTACGGAAAGGATGGCTACACCTTC; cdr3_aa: CASSFYGKDGYTF
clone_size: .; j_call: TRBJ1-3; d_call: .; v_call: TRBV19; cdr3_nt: TGTGCCAGTAGTCCCTCGGGACTGCTCTCTGGAAACACCATATATTTT; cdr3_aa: CASSPSGLLSGNTIYF
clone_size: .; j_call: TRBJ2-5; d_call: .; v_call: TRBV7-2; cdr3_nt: TGTGCCAGCAGCCCCCGCCGCGAAGAGACCCAGTACTTC; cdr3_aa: CASSPRREETQYF